These 28 T cell receptor beta chains were sequenced from one sample in a study of blood T cell repertoires in COVID-19. The method was immunoSEQ multiplex PCR; TCRdb's version includes in-frame clones alone and lacks a portion of them. The sample includes fewer than 130,000 clones, around 89% of them seen just once. The sample consisted of peripheral blood. Receptors originate from a woman older than 75 with acute or convalescent COVID-19.

This chain connects TRBV7-9 to TRBJ2-7, with D perhaps TRBD1 (6 bases). CDR1 is SEHNR and CDR2 is FQNEAQ in the germline V gene (reference sequence). Trimming stripped 4 bases from V and 2 bases from J, with 15 bases between. This CDR3 comprises 15 residues. The DNA for the CDR3 is TGTGCCAGCAGCTCCACCGGGACAAAACCCTACGAGCAGTACTTC. Translated, it gives CASSSTGTKPYEQYF.

This chain joins TRBV7-2 and TRBJ1-4, with a weak D call TRBD1 (6 bases). The CDR3 covers 17 residues. Trimming took off 2 bases at V and 7 bases at J, with 20 bases between the two ends. Germline CDR1 and CDR2: SGHTA and FQGNSA. The CDR3, as DNA: TGTGCCAGCAGCTTAAGGGGGGGCGTTTTTGGGTTTGAAAAACTGTTTTTT. Amino acid sequence: CASSLRGGVFGFEKLFF.

The gene calls are TRBV6-6 and TRBJ2-1, with D uncertain. Germline V gene data show CDR1 as MNHNY and CDR2 as SVGAGI (reference sequence). This CDR3 spans 15 amino acids. Trimming took 2 bases from V and 3 from J, leaving 11 bases between them. The CDR3 protein is CASSYHAELYNEQFF. CDR3 DNA: TGTGCCAGCAGTTACCATGCGGAACTCTACAATGAGCAGTTCTTC.

This clone showed up just once. V usage is TRBV11-3 and J usage is TRBJ2-5; 9 bases map to TRBD1. V was pared by 5 bases and J by 2 bases, with 15 bases of the junction left unmatched. CDR1 and CDR2 (germline): SGHNT, YENEEA. The CDR3 covers 18 residues. The CDR3: CASSNPSGQGPSQETQYF. The CDR3 bases are TGTGCCAGCAGCAACCCCTCCGGACAGGGGCCATCGCAAGAGACCCAGTACTTC.

V usage is TRBV29-1 and J usage is TRBJ1-1; 8 bases fit TRBD1. Germline CDR1 is SQVTM and CDR2 is ANQGSEA. This CDR3 contains 13 residues. V lost 6 bases, J lost 2 bases, and 5 bases stayed unmatched. DNA of the CDR3: TGCAGCGTCTTCAGGGGGCTAAACACTGAAGCTTTCTTT. Its protein product is CSVFRGLNTEAFF.

CDR3 amino acids: CASSYVSGSNYGYTF. The CDR3 coding sequence is TGTGCCAGCAGTTACGTCTCAGGCTCTAACTATGGCTACACCTTC. V and J are TRBV6-5 and TRBJ1-2; D is undetermined. Germline V CDR1 and CDR2: MNHEY, SVGAGI. This CDR3 comprises 15 residues. V was cut by 2 bases and J by 0 bases, with 10 bases left in between.

The V call is TRBV5-1, the J call TRBJ2-2; TRBD2 agrees at 14 bases. Per germline, CDR1 SGHRS and CDR2 YFSETQ. The J segment lost 0 bases and the V segment lost 4 bases, leaving 8 bases of the junction unmatched. The CDR3 runs 19 residues. CDR3 nucleotides: TGCGCCAGCAGCCTAGGGACTAGCGGGGGACCGACGAACACCGGGGAGCTGTTTTTT. The encoded protein is CASSLGTSGGPTNTGELFF.

In its sample, this clone was seen once. CDR3 loop: CASSLKGDYGYTF. CDR3 bases: TGTGCCAGCAGTTTAAAGGGGGACTATGGCTACACCTTC. The chain links TRBV27 to TRBJ1-2; a weak D match, TRBD1 (6 bases). V was shortened by 2 bases and J by 3 bases, with 7 bases between the two germline ends. This CDR3 has 13 amino acids. Germline V CDR1 and CDR2: MNHEY, SMNVEV (reference sequence).

J is TRBJ1-5 and V is TRBV28; 8 positions agree with TRBD1. After removal of 6 bases from V and 3 bases from J, the junction contained 7 bases not matched to a gene. Per germline, CDR1 MDHEN and CDR2 SYDVKM. The CDR3 contains 15 residues. The CDR3 region has the DNA TGTGCCAGCAGCCAAGGACAGGGAGTCAATCAGCCCCAGCATTTT. It yields the protein CASSQGQGVNQPQHF.

This clone has more than one count but fewer than ten. V and J are TRBV6-5 and TRBJ2-2; 7 bases align to TRBD1. After removal of 10 bases from V and 3 bases from J, the junction contained 8 bases not matched to a gene. The CDR3 is 14 amino acids. Germline V lookup: CDR1 MNHEY, CDR2 SVGAGI. The CDR3 region has the DNA TGTGCCATCCAACAGGGGTCGGACACCGGGGAGCTGTTTTTT. It encodes CAIQQGSDTGELFF.

This chain uses TRBV6-8 with TRBJ1-3; TRBD1 might be the D (6 bases). CDR3 length: 18 residues. V was pared by 5 bases and J by 3 bases, with 23 bases between. Germline CDR1 reads MNHGY; CDR2 reads SAAAGT. The CDR3 DNA is TGTGCCAGCAGTCCCGACGGGGGGCTATTATTATTTGGAAACACCATATATTTT. It encodes CASSPDGGLLLFGNTIYF.

This clone occurred once. The chain combines TRBV18 with TRBJ2-5, with TRBD2 as a possible D gene (5 bases). The germline V gene encodes CDR1 KGHSH and CDR2 LQKENI. The CDR3 contains 13 residues. V lost 6 bases and J lost 5, with 13 bases in between. CDR3 protein: CASSQALAETQYF. CDR3 nucleotides: TGTGCCAGCTCCCAAGCGTTAGCGGAGACCCAGTACTTC. Complete variable domain (other parts from reference TRBV18 and TRBJ2-5): NAGVMQNPRHLVRRRGQEARLRCSPMKGHSHVYWYRQLPEEGLKFMVYLQKENIIDESGMPKERFSAEFPKEGPSILRIQQVVRGDSAAYFCASSQALAETQYFGPGTRLLVL.

The rearrangement joins TRBV28 to TRBJ2-5; D gene uncertain. The CDR3 runs 11 residues. Germline assignment: CDR1 MDHEN and CDR2 SYDVKM. V lost 5 bases, J lost 6 bases, and 7 bases lay in between. Written as DNA, the CDR3 is TGTGCCAGCAGTACGACTCAGACCCAGTACTTC. It encodes CASSTTQTQYF.

The V and J genes are TRBV7-9 and TRBJ2-7; the match to TRBD1 covers 12 bases. The ends lost 5 bases at V and 3 bases at J; junction bases unmatched: 11. The germline gives CDR1 SEHNR, CDR2 FQNEAQ (reference sequence). The CDR3 has 17 residues. The CDR3 sequence is CASSRPGQGALYYEQYF. In DNA form, the CDR3 reads TGTGCCAGCAGCCGCCCGGGACAGGGGGCTCTGTACTACGAGCAGTACTTC. The full variable domain, with the rest looked up from reference TRBV7-9 and TRBJ2-7, is DTGVSQNPRHKITKRGQNVTFRCDPISEHNRLYWYRQTLGQGPEFLTYFQNEAQLEKSRLLSDRFSAERPKGSFSTLEIQRTEQGDSAMYLCASSRPGQGALYYEQYFGPGTRLTVT.

The chain has TRBV27 and TRBJ2-1; TRBD1 matches 7 bases. Germline CDR1 reads MNHEY; CDR2 reads SMNVEV (reference sequence). The CDR3 extends over 17 amino acids. The V and J ends lost 0 bases and 2 bases, in that order; junction bases with no gene match: 7. CDR3 amino acids: CASSLSLSRGTYNEQFF. In nucleotides, the CDR3 is TGTGCCAGCAGTTTATCGTTGTCCAGGGGGACCTACAATGAGCAGTTCTTC.

The chain has TRBV7-6 and TRBJ1-1; TRBD1 agrees at 10 bases. V gave up 5 bases and J gave up 5 bases; unmatched junction bases: 8. This CDR3 spans 15 amino acids. Germline values: CDR1 SGHVS, CDR2 FNYEAQ. CDR3 sequence (DNA): TGTGCCAGCAGCAGAGGACAGGGGGGCGCGACTGAAGCTTTCTTT. Amino acid sequence: CASSRGQGGATEAFF.

The rearrangement joins TRBV28 to TRBJ2-7; tentatively, D is TRBD1 (5 bases). V lost 6 bases, J lost 3 bases, and 6 bases lay in between. Germline CDR1 reads MDHEN; CDR2 reads SYDVKM. CDR3 length: 11 residues. The CDR3 DNA reads TGTGCCAGCAGCAGGGTCTACGAGCAGTACTTC. Protein: CASSRVYEQYF. The full variable domain, its missing parts supplied by reference TRBV28 and TRBJ2-7, is DVKVTQSSRYLVKRTGEKVFLECVQDMDHENMFWYRQDPGLGLRLIYFSYDVKMKEKGDIPEGYSVSREKKERFSLILESASTNQTSMYLCASSRVYEQYFGPGTRLTVT.

This clone was seen only once. The DNA for the CDR3 is TGTGCCAGCAAAAGGACAACCACGAACACCGGGGAGCTGTTTTTT. Encoded protein: CASKRTTTNTGELFF. This chain joins TRBV2 and TRBJ2-2; a weak D match, TRBD1 (5 bases). This CDR3 is built from 15 residues. The V and J ends lost 7 bases and 0 bases respectively, with 12 bases between them. CDR1 and CDR2 from the germline V gene are SNHLY and FYNNEI.

The rearrangement joins TRBV19 to TRBJ1-2, with TRBD1 identical over 7 bases. CDR1 is LNHDA and CDR2 is SQIVND in the germline V gene (reference sequence). CDR3 length: 13 amino acids. Trimming at V came to 9 bases and at J to 3 bases, leaving 7 bases not matched to a gene. The CDR3 DNA reads TGTGCCAGCAGACAGGGTGAGGACTATGGCTACACCTTC. It yields the protein CASRQGEDYGYTF. The full variable domain, completed using reference TRBV19 and TRBJ1-2, is DGGITQSPKYLFRKEGQNVTLSCEQNLNHDAMYWYRQDPGQGLRLIYYSQIVNDFQKGDIAEGYSVSREKKESFPLTVTSAQKNPTAFYLCASRQGEDYGYTFGSGTRLTVV.

J is TRBJ2-1 and V is TRBV5-5; D might be TRBD1 (6 bases). Germline values: CDR1 SGHKS, CDR2 YYEKEE (reference sequence). CDR3 length equals 13 residues. The V gene lost 4 bases and the J gene lost 10 bases, with 15 bases spanning the gap. The CDR3 bases are TGTGCCAGCAGCACCACGACAGGCTCCGAGCAGTTCTTC. Translating it yields CASSTTTGSEQFF.

This rearrangement joins TRBV28 to TRBJ1-3; TRBD1 matches at 7 bases. V lost 4 bases, J lost 0 bases, and 6 bases stayed unmatched. The CDR3 is 16 amino acids. The germline gives CDR1 MDHEN, CDR2 SYDVKM. CDR3 region: CASSSGTASSGNTIYF. The CDR3 bases are TGTGCCAGCAGTTCCGGGACAGCCTCCTCTGGAAACACCATATATTTT.

In regard to this clone: The same CDR3 is also encoded by other DNA sequences in this sample. The chain employs TRBV6-5 and TRBJ2-7; D may be TRBD1 (5 bases). Looked up from germline, CDR1 is MNHEY and CDR2 is SVGAGI. Trimming pared 6 bases from V and 1 base from J, leaving 10 bases between. This CDR3 is built from 13 residues. CDR3 DNA sequence: TGTGCCAGCAGCCAGGGCCAGTCCTACGAGCAGTACTTC. The encoded protein is CASSQGQSYEQYF.

The V call is TRBV23-1, the J call TRBJ2-6; tentatively, D is TRBD1 (6 bases). TRBV23-1 is identified as an open reading frame with a role that is uncertain. V was shortened by 7 bases and J by 0 bases, with 10 bases between the two germline ends. This CDR3 has 15 amino acids. The CDR3 is CASKGVSSGANVLTF. As DNA, the CDR3 is TGCGCCAGCAAGGGGGTGAGCTCTGGGGCCAACGTCCTGACTTTC.

The CDR3 region has the DNA TGTGCCAGCAGCCGACTAGCGATCTATGAGCAGTTCTTC. This translates into CASSRLAIYEQFF. The V and J genes are TRBV27 and TRBJ2-1, with 8 bases that match TRBD2. Per the germline V gene, CDR1 is MNHEY and CDR2 is SMNVEV (reference sequence). V dropped 6 bases and J dropped 8; count of bases not matched to a gene: 6. CDR3 size: 13 residues.

This chain uses TRBV7-9 with TRBJ2-7; D perhaps matches TRBD2 (6 bases). Trimming took 5 bases from V and 0 from J, leaving 17 bases between them. This CDR3 comprises 16 residues. Germline CDR1 and CDR2: SEHNR and FQNEAQ (reference sequence). The chain's CDR3 is CASSLNHRGSSYEQYF. The CDR3 nucleotides are TGTGCCAGCAGCCTAAACCATCGGGGGAGCTCCTACGAGCAGTACTTC. Full variable domain (missing parts from reference TRBV7-9 and TRBJ2-7): DTGVSQNPRHKITKRGQNVTFRCDPISEHNRLYWYRQTLGQGPEFLTYFQNEAQLEKSRLLSDRFSAERPKGSFSTLEIQRTEQGDSAMYLCASSLNHRGSSYEQYFGPGTRLTVT.

This clone has more than one count but fewer than ten. This chain's CDR3 is CASSPTGPAGTDTQYF. The CDR3 nucleotides are TGTGCCAGCTCACCCACAGGACCTGCAGGTACAGATACGCAGTATTTT. The V gene is TRBV18, the J gene TRBJ2-3, with D possibly TRBD1 on 5 matching bases. The CDR3 covers 16 residues. Deletions cut 3 bases from V and 3 bases from J, with 16 bases between. Per the germline V gene, CDR1 is KGHSH and CDR2 is LQKENI.

This clone was recorded once. V usage is TRBV13 and J usage is TRBJ2-7, with D possibly matching TRBD2 (6 bases). This CDR3 contains 16 residues. V gave up 2 bases and J gave up 0 bases, with 14 bases separating them. Germline loops: CDR1 PRHDT, CDR2 FYEKMQ (reference sequence). Here the CDR3 DNA reads TGTGCCAGCAGCTTAATGCGGGGTATTGACTCCTACGAGCAGTACTTC. Its translation is CASSLMRGIDSYEQYF.

This clone was seen a single time. CDR3 in DNA: TGTGCCAGCAGTTACTCGAATCTGCGAGAGACCCAGTACTTC. Residues: CASSYSNLRETQYF. The chain recombines TRBV6-2 or TRBV6-3 with TRBJ2-5, with D unclear. The V end was cut by 0 bases, the J end by 4 bases, with 9 bases between. Per germline, CDR1 MNHEY and CDR2 SVGEGT. The CDR3 contains 14 residues.